This TCR beta chain was identified in a study of regulatory T cells in long-lasting Graves disease (dated by TCRdb to the early 2020s). As for the study more broadly: To count as having persistent Graves' disease, a patient had to have received antithyroid drug treatment for over 5 years with TSH receptor autoantibodies remaining persistently positive. Persistent Graves' disease patients in the clinical cohort had taken antithyroid drugs for 9 to 11 years on average. Peripheral blood TCR sequencing and RNA sequencing compared persistent Graves' disease patients with newly diagnosed Graves' disease patients. The study was conducted in China and was registered as a clinical trial. TCR sequencing covered 13 persistent and around 20 newly diagnosed Graves' disease patients, some 33 samples in total.

What the research found in general, with its limitations: Sequencing and analysis were restricted to the TCR beta chain. TRBV28, TRBJ1-2 and TRBJ2-5 were preferentially used in persistent disease, while TRBV20-1 and TRBJ2-1 were favored in newly diagnosed disease. The small sample size was acknowledged by the authors as a limitation that may reduce accuracy. Peripheral blood alone was examined, since thyroid tissue, which constituted the primary lesion, could not be accessed. Lower TCR Shannon entropy and fewer highly expanded clones were observed in persistent Graves' disease patients than in newly diagnosed patients, which suggested clonal expansion. Patients with persistent disease shared more public clonotypes (about 2,500) than newly diagnosed patients did (approximately 970).

This clonotype showed up many times. Its antigen is currently not known. No clone much larger than this one lies a single base away; base qualities are absent. The meaning of the sample's time point label: persistent/refractory GD, antithyroid drugs over 5 years with positive TRAb. For both TCR sequencing and RNA sequencing, RNA was extracted from PBMCs using TRIzol. The diagnosis of Graves' disease was made according to American Thyroid Association guidelines. The patients came from an endocrinology department in Xi'an, China. Each patient gave approximately 8.8 milliliters of peripheral blood, collected in an EDTA anticoagulant tube. PBMCs were isolated by Ficoll Paque Plus density gradient separation without further T cell sorting. RNA quality was checked with an Agilent 2100 Bioanalyzer and agarose gel, and concentration with a NanoDrop 2000. The library came from multiplex PCR. The reads were generated on an Illumina HiSeq 4000. To build TCR beta libraries, CDR3 regions were amplified by Arm-PCR using iRepertoire HTBI primers. Gel purification was performed on PCR products prior to sequencing. Concerning the study's data processing: Gene usage analysis of CDR3 amino acid clonotypes relied on the roughly 67 TRBV and 15 or so TRBJ segments identified across samples. COPE and FqMerger were used to merge filtered high-quality paired reads into contigs. BLAST was used to align contigs to the IMGT TRBV, TRBD and TRBJ reference genes, and CDR3 was defined following IMGT. Highly expanded clones were defined as clonotypes with a frequency above 0.1%. Repertoire diversity was measured by Shannon entropy, and V-J evenness by the Gini coefficient. A clonotype found in more than one individual was treated as public. Starting from the raw public reads, TCRdb applied fastp trimming at Q25, assembled clones with MiXCR and retained in-frame beta chains. Rows with a matching CDR3 protein are joined into one entry that keeps the most common DNA and genes. What appears here as the V and J calls and clone size reflects TCRdb's work, not the paper's. The sample table lists over 250,000 distinct CDR3 sequences, around 21% of them with a count of one. Together, the top ten hold roughly three fifths of the sample.

CDR1 and CDR2 (DFQATT, SNEGSKA) derive from the germline V gene (reference sequence). Inclusive of the bounding cysteine and phenylalanine, the CDR3 is 15 residues long. The kept DNA is CDR3 alone, 45 bases in frame from the first base. V is cut by 5 bases and J by 0 bases, and the space between the germline ends is 11 bases. This clonotype originated in a female donor with Graves disease. Specimen: peripheral blood mononuclear cells (PBMCs), collected when the disease was refractory, from a patient treated with antithyroid drugs. The rearranged chain carries TRBV20-1 and TRBJ2-6; the D segment could be TRBD1, given 6 matching bases. In nucleotide form, the sequence is TGCAGTGCTCCGGTGGACAGCTCTGGGGCCAACGTCCTGACTTTC. Its product reads: CSAPVDSSGANVLTF.